These T cell receptor beta chains were read from a single sample in a study of cytomegalovirus exposure and HLA in healthy donors. The data were produced by immunoSEQ multiplex PCR, yet TCRdb's version contains in-frame clones alone and is incomplete. The table records roughly 160,000 clones, about 85% of them present only once. The source material was PBMCs. The receptors derive from a man under 40 in good health and CMV-seropositive. The CDR3 runs from the conserved cysteine through the conserved F or W. D genes are given only for firm matches. A clone size is listed for some rows: how often the clone was seen (once, few, many), or a class if it is expanded.

>once|-|TRBJ1-2|TRBV23-1
CASSQSRFPPYGYTF
TGCGCCAGCAGTCAATCTCGGTTTCCACCCTATGGCTACACCTTC
>-|TRBD2|TRBJ2-1|TRBV5-4
CASSQPQSGSLNEQFF
TGTGCCAGCAGCCAGCCTCAGAGCGGGAGCTTGAATGAGCAGTTCTTC
>-|TRBD2|TRBJ2-5|TRBV4-1
CASSQVEIEFGGAQYF
TGCGCCAGCAGCCAAGTAGAAATAGAGTTCGGGGGGGCCCAGTACTTC
>once|TRBD2|TRBJ2-1|TRBV18
CASSPGTSGRSYNEQFF
TGTGCCAGCTCACCCGGGACTAGCGGGAGGTCCTACAATGAGCAGTTCTTC
>-|-|TRBJ1-5|TRBV18
CASSPSTAGKPMSNQPQHF
TGTGCCAGCTCCCCTTCGACGGCAGGGAAGCCTATGAGCAATCAGCCCCAGCATTTT
>-|-|TRBJ1-5|TRBV5-1
CASSRRRGLQPQHF
TGCGCCAGCAGCCGGAGGAGGGGTCTTCAGCCCCAGCATTTT
>once|-|TRBJ2-7|TRBV11-2
CASSLDVGGYEQYF
TGTGCCAGCAGCTTGGACGTCGGAGGCTACGAGCAGTACTTC
>-|-|TRBJ2-7|TRBV7-7
CASSLAAPGHSYEQYF
TGTGCTAGCAGCTTAGCAGCTCCAGGGCACTCCTACGAGCAGTACTTC
>-|TRBD1|TRBJ1-3|TRBV10-3
CAISAGGSGNTIYF
TGTGCCATCAGTGCAGGGGGATCAGGAAACACCATATATTTT
>-|TRBD2|TRBJ2-2|TRBV14
CASSQEFRGSRTGELFF
TGTGCCAGCAGCCAAGAATTTCGCGGGAGCCGCACCGGGGAGCTGTTTTTT
>once|TRBD2|TRBJ2-5|TRBV7-9
CASSPNSGKETQYF
TGTGCCAGCAGCCCCAATAGCGGGAAGGAGACCCAGTACTTC
>-|-|TRBJ2-5|TRBV5-1
CASSLSGWGETQYF
TGCGCCAGCAGCTTGTCGGGGTGGGGAGAGACCCAGTACTTC
>-|TRBD2|TRBJ2-3|TRBV6-6
CASSYTWTSITDTQYF
TGTGCCAGCAGTTACACATGGACTAGTATCACAGATACGCAGTATTTT
>-|TRBD1|TRBJ2-2|TRBV5-8
CASSSGQGNTGELFF
TGTGCCAGCAGCTCGGGACAGGGGAACACCGGGGAGCTGTTTTTT
>-|-|TRBJ2-2|TRBV19
CASRDDTNTGELFF
TGTGCCAGTAGGGATGACACGAACACCGGGGAGCTGTTTTTT
>few|-|TRBJ2-1|TRBV6-6
CASSYSPENEQFF
TGTGCCAGCAGTTACTCTCCGGAGAATGAGCAGTTCTTC
>-|-|TRBJ2-1|TRBV20-1
CSATGLQGQFF
TGCAGTGCTACAGGGTTACAGGGGCAGTTCTTC
>-|TRBD2|TRBJ2-7|TRBV4-1
CASSQEVSSGSRWDEQYF
TGCGCCAGCAGCCAAGAGGTGTCCAGCGGGAGTAGATGGGACGAGCAGTACTTC
>-|-|TRBJ2-3|TRBV14
CASSSLVSLSSGDTQYF
TGTGCCAGCAGCTCACTCGTTAGTTTGAGTTCAGGAGATACGCAGTATTTT
>-|TRBD1|TRBJ2-5|TRBV5-6
CASSLDSRGRETQYF
TGTGCCAGCAGCTTGGATTCCAGGGGGCGTGAGACCCAGTACTTC
>-|-|TRBJ2-1|TRBV27
CASREFAGREQFF
TGTGCCAGCAGGGAGTTTGCGGGTAGGGAGCAGTTCTTC
>once|TRBD1|TRBJ2-2|TRBV5-1
CASSVTGPNTGELFF
TGCGCCAGCAGCGTGACAGGGCCCAACACCGGGGAGCTGTTTTTT
>once|-|TRBJ2-3|TRBV7-9
CASSLHLMGLTQYF
TGTGCCAGCAGCTTACACCTTATGGGCCTAACGCAGTATTTT
>-|TRBD1|TRBJ1-2|TRBV20-1
CSARDRDGYTF
TGCAGTGCTAGGGACAGGGACGGCTACACCTTC
>-|-|TRBJ2-5|TRBV7-9
CASSPPGFQETQYF
TGTGCCAGCAGCCCCCCCGGGTTCCAAGAGACCCAGTACTTC
>-|TRBD1|TRBJ2-2|TRBV6-6
CASETGNLGTGELFF
TGTGCCAGCGAGACAGGGAATCTAGGCACCGGGGAGCTGTTTTTT
>-|-|TRBJ2-5|TRBV5-1
CASSIGVAETQYF
TGCGCCAGCAGCATAGGGGTGGCGGAGACCCAGTACTTC
>-|TRBD1|TRBJ2-7|TRBV7-9
CASSRPSGQGNYEQYF
TGTGCCAGCAGCCGTCCTAGTGGACAGGGTAACTACGAGCAGTACTTC
>few|-|TRBJ1-5|TRBV6-1
CASSGSFSNQPQHF
TGTGCCAGCAGTGGCAGTTTTAGCAATCAGCCCCAGCATTTT
>-|TRBD1|TRBJ1-1|TRBV6-5
CASSYRGQGTEAFF
TGTGCCAGCAGTTACAGGGGACAGGGGACTGAAGCTTTCTTT
>-|-|TRBJ2-7|TRBV2
CASNQGAYEQYF
TGTGCCAGCAATCAAGGAGCCTACGAGCAGTACTTC
>-|-|TRBJ2-2|TRBV6-5
CASSWQGSTGELFF
TGTGCCAGCAGTTGGCAAGGGAGCACCGGGGAGCTGTTTTTT
>-|-|TRBJ1-2|TRBV29-1
CSVALNYGYTF
TGCAGCGTTGCCCTAAACTATGGCTACACCTTC
>-|TRBD1|TRBJ1-5|TRBV19
CASSWTGYSNQPQHF
TGTGCCAGTAGTTGGACAGGTTATAGCAATCAGCCCCAGCATTTT